One T cell receptor (beta chain) is described in this entry. The isolated RNA, all of it, was reverse transcribed, so expressed TCRB transcripts were what got sequenced. Some clones are missing from TCRdb's copy, which holds only in-frame ones; the method was immunoSEQ multiplex PCR. Of 150,000 or so clones listed, approximately 10% were seen once; the top ten hold around 2%. Germline V gene sequence: CDR1 SGHAT, CDR2 FQNNGV. CDR3 size: 17 residues. With V trimmed by 4 bases and J by 6 bases, 10 bases remained unmatched. The sample comes from a study of beta chain features in type 1 diabetes. The specimen was central memory CD4+ T cells from blood. This chain joins TRBV11-2 and TRBJ2-1, with 12 bases matching TRBD2. The clonotype originates from a man between 18 and 29 years old in good health. CDR3: CASSSRSSGRASNEQFF. CDR3 sequence (DNA): TGTGCCAGCAGCTCCCGTTCTAGCGGGAGGGCCTCCAATGAGCAGTTCTTC.